This T cell receptor beta chain was profiled in a study of T-cell memory formation after mild COVID-19. Overall study results and limits: Among clones peaking at day 37 in the second wave, SARS-CoV-2 specificity remained unconfirmed. Whereas later expanders leaned CD4+, clones contracting day 15 to 85 showed a balanced CD4/CD8 makeup.

CDR3 length: 19 amino acids. Trimming removed 0 bases at V and 5 bases at J, with 23 bases between. The germline V gene encodes CDR1 SGHRS and CDR2 YFSETQ. As concerns this clonotype: Its cognate antigen is unknown.

MiXCR was run by TCRdb on the 5' RACE reads, yielding one entry per CDR3 protein. Here the sample spans 180,000 or so distinct CDR3 sequences, roughly 17% being singletons. This TCR was sampled from an adult woman who had mild COVID-19 (a few samples of this study predate the infection). Cell type and time point are not known. The sequenced sample was PBMCs or a T cell subset sorted from them (not recorded which). The gene calls are TRBV5-1 and TRBJ2-2, with D possibly being TRBD2 (7 bases). CDR3 loop: CASSLEGPRGPTRTGELFF. The CDR3 coding sequence is TGCGCCAGCAGCTTGGAGGGACCGCGGGGGCCAACAAGGACCGGGGAGCTGTTTTTT.